This TCR beta chain was recorded in a study of T cells in localized non-small cell lung cancer. Broader study findings: The study sequenced only one region of the tumor. As a result, intratumor heterogeneity could not be excluded and remains possible. Out of the top 100 tumor clones, a median about 58 were seen in adjacent lung. With higher T cell density in blood came longer overall survival.

The germline gives CDR1 SGHVS, CDR2 FQNEAQ. V dropped 3 bases and J dropped 4 bases, with 13 bases sitting between them. The length of the CDR3 is 15 residues. The assay was immunoSEQ multiplex PCR, and TCRdb's table has in-frame clones only and misses some. The sample records around 91,000 clones, roughly 89% being singletons. Worth noting for this clone: Its target is unknown.

This material consisted of peripheral blood, taken before any cancer treatment. This sequence originates from a man aged 35 to 70 with stage I squamous cell lung carcinoma. The chain carries TRBV7-8 and TRBJ2-1; D is possibly TRBD1 (6 bases). CDR3 bases: TGTGCCAGCAGCTTCGGACAGACGGCTTACAATGAGCAGTTCTTC. It codes for CASSFGQTAYNEQFF. The full variable domain, completed using reference TRBV7-8 and TRBJ2-1, is GAGVSQSPRYKVAKRGQDVALRCDPISGHVSLFWYQQALGQGPEFLTYFQNEAQLDKSGLPSDRFFAERPEGSVSTLKIQRTQQEDSAVYLCASSFGQTAYNEQFFGPGTRLTVL.